This T cell receptor (beta chain) was sequenced for a study of CD8+CD57+ T cells in acquired aplastic anemia. For CDR3 and TCR beta VDJ profiling, genomic DNA was the template used. MiXCR, applied by TCRdb to the reads, yields one record per CDR3 protein. The sample has about 180,000 distinct CDR3 sequences, roughly half seen once; the top ten hold around 2.7%. With V trimmed by 6 bases and J by 5 bases, 6 bases remained unmatched. Germline V CDR1 and CDR2: SNHLY, FYNNEI. The CDR3 consists of 14 residues. The clonotype originates from a human donor in good health. The chain carries TRBV2 and TRBJ2-7, with 11 bases aligning to TRBD1. What was sequenced was sorted CD4+, CD8+, or CD8+CD57+ T cells (not recorded which) from PBMCs. The CDR3, as DNA: TGTGCCAGCAGGACAGGACAGGGGGCCCACGAGCAGTACTTC. This translates into CASRTGQGAHEQYF.